A selection of T cell receptor beta chains follows, all from one sample in a study of T cell repertoires in cytomegalovirus infection. Each CDR3 protein is one row after TCRdb ran MiXCR on the reads. This table holds some 680,000 distinct CDR3 sequences, 35% found once. The sequenced sample was PBMCs. These receptors originate from a human donor in good health (CMV status not recorded). Some clones in this sample may be carry-over from other donors' samples. The conserved cysteine and the conserved F or W are not part of the CDR3 here. The D gene is left open where the match is weak.

v_call,j_call,d_call,cdr3_aa
TRBV11-2,TRBJ2-3,-,ASSVVPPGVDTQY
TRBV6-5,TRBJ2-5,-,SSSTFRGREETQY
TRBV5-1,TRBJ2-3,-,ASSSESSRGTDTQY
TRBV28,TRBJ1-2,-,ASSLNRVRFYGYT
TRBV30,TRBJ1-2,-,AWSGGVLGYT
TRBV28,TRBJ2-1,TRBD2,ASSGGTSGLTAYNEQF
TRBV28,TRBJ2-7,TRBD1,ASSHGQGAGYEQY
TRBV20-1,TRBJ1-2,-,SAMSGNNYGYT
TRBV12-3/TRBV12-4,TRBJ1-6,TRBD1,ASSHDRVRADSPLH
TRBV27,TRBJ2-7,TRBD2,ASAPVAGSSYEQY
TRBV6-5,TRBJ2-1,TRBD2,ASSFRAGDREQF
TRBV7-9,TRBJ1-1,-,ASSPQTAMNTEAF
TRBV29-1,TRBJ2-1,-,SGAYRVGVDNEQF
TRBV28,TRBJ2-7,TRBD2,ASTRPGGSSYEQY
TRBV20-1,TRBJ2-5,-,SAVGGGETQY
TRBV18,TRBJ1-5,-,ASSPQAGGGRNQPQH
TRBV6-1,TRBJ2-3,TRBD2,ASRGISGRRGTDTQY
TRBV11-2,TRBJ2-7,TRBD1,ASSSIPLQGPGEQY
TRBV10-3,TRBJ1-5,TRBD1,AISESLRDRVSNQPQH
TRBV28,TRBJ2-1,-,ASSPQAGTVNEQF
TRBV11-2,TRBJ2-2,-,ASSLGQGIGELF
TRBV7-2,TRBJ1-3,-,ASSLNRWDVRGNTIY
TRBV5-6,TRBJ2-2,-,ASSLAWTFTGELF
TRBV19,TRBJ1-2,-,ATTGVGYRYT
TRBV12-3/TRBV12-4,TRBJ1-2,-,ASTVQTNYGYT
TRBV7-9,TRBJ2-5,TRBD2,ASSKLAGSPQETQY
TRBV15,TRBJ1-1,-,ATSREPVANTEAF
TRBV7-9,TRBJ1-4,TRBD1,ASSWDREDEKLF
TRBV12-3/TRBV12-4,TRBJ2-7,-,ASSLKQGGEQY
TRBV14,TRBJ2-1,TRBD1,ASSQHGQGAYNEQF
TRBV7-2,TRBJ2-5,-,ASSLQGRETQY
TRBV6-6,TRBJ1-1,-,ASRLKDYPPEAF
TRBV6-6,TRBJ2-7,-,ASSPTGIVY
TRBV24-1,TRBJ2-3,TRBD2,ATSDLGTSGDTQY
TRBV6-1,TRBJ2-3,-,ASSPLQIATDTQY
TRBV12-3/TRBV12-4,TRBJ1-3,TRBD1,ASSLAVRAGGSTTGNTIY
TRBV12-3/TRBV12-4,TRBJ1-5,-,ARSGGHSNQPQH